The T cell receptor beta chain under discussion was sequenced for a study of metastatic and nonmetastatic thyroid tumors. Turning to the study itself: Across blood and tumor or nodule tissue, repertoires from malignant and benign thyroid patients were compared with one another. Study-level findings and limits: When malignant thyroid tumors were compared with benign nodules, TCR beta diversity was reportedly significantly higher in the malignant tumors. This held in both blood and tumor samples.

TCRdb reanalyzed the PCR reads with MiXCR. The repertoire holds over 20,000 clones, 20% to 30% seen once, with about 16% in the top ten. Patients were all untreated before their thyroid surgery. This CDR3 has 16 residues. V shed 4 bases and J 0 bases; nucleotides not matched to a gene: 3. Germline values: CDR1 SGHTA, CDR2 FQGNSA. There are many counts of this clone. Its antigen is as yet unknown. The chain links TRBV7-2 to TRBJ2-5, with 12 bases matching TRBD2. Sequenced material: blood. The receptor's source is a male donor with papillary thyroid cancer or a benign thyroid nodule (not recorded which). Some clones in this sample may be carry-over from other donors' samples. The CDR3 loop reads CASSWTSGAYQETQYF. The CDR3 DNA is TGTGCCAGCAGCTGGACTAGCGGGGCGTACCAAGAGACCCAGTACTTC.